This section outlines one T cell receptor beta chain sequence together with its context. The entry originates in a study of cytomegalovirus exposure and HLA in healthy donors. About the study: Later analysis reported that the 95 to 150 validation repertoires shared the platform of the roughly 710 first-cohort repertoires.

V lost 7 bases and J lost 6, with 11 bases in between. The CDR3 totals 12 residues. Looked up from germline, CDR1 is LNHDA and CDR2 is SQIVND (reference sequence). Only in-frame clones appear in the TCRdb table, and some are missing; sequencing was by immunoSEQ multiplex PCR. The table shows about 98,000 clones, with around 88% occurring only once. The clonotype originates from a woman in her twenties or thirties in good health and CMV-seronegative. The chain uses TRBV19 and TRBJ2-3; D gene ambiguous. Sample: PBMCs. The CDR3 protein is CASTSGGDTQYF. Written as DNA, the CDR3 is TGTGCCAGTACCTCAGGTGGTGATACGCAGTATTTT.